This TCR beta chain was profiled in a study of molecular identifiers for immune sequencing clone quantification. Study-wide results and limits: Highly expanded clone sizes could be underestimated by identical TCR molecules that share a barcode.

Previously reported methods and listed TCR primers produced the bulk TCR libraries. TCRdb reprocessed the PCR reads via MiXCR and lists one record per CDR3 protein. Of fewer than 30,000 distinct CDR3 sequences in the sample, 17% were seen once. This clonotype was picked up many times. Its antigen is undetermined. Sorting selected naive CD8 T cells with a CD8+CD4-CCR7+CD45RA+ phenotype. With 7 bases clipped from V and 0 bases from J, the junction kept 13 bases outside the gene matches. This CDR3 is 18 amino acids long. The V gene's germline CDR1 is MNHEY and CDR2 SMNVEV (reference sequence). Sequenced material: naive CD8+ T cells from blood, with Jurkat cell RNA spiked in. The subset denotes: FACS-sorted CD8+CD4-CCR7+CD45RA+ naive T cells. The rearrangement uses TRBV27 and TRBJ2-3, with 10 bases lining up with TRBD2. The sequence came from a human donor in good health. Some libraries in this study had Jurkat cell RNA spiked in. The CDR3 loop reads CASIPYPSGRDSTDTQYF. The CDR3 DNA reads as TGTGCCAGCATCCCGTATCCTAGCGGGAGAGATAGCACAGATACGCAGTATTTT.